Listed here are 19 T cell receptor beta chains from one sample, sequenced in a study of patients and donors after allogeneic stem cell transplantation. MiXCR was run by TCRdb on the RT-PCR reads, yielding one entry per CDR3 protein. The table includes tens of thousands of distinct CDR3 sequences, roughly 8% detected once. Sequencing used blood, either unsorted or a sorted T cell fraction (not recorded which). These receptors came from a human donor who was either an allogeneic HSCT recipient or a stem cell or donor lymphocyte infusion donor (not recorded which). It is not recorded whose cells these are; they may come from a transplant donor.

This rearrangement joins TRBV25-1 to TRBJ2-3; D not certain. CDR3 length: 13 residues. Per germline, CDR1 MGHDK and CDR2 SYGVNS. The ends were cut back, 1 base at V and 6 bases at J, with 8 bases in the middle. CDR3 amino acids: CASSELVGDTQYF. The CDR3 DNA sequence: TGTGCCAGCAGTGAATTGGTGGGGGATACGCAGTATTTT.

This clonotype was counted at least ten times. The rearrangement uses TRBV5-1 and TRBJ2-5, with D possibly TRBD1 on 5 matching bases. CDR3 length: 14 amino acids. Germline CDR1 SGHRS, CDR2 YFSETQ. The V end lost 4 bases, the J end lost 5 bases, and 15 bases lay between the germline ends. The CDR3 bases are TGCGCCAGCAGCCCATTGATAGGGGTCGAGACCCAGTACTTC. This translates into CASSPLIGVETQYF.

The gene calls are TRBV10-2 and TRBJ1-6; 8 bases are shared with TRBD1. This CDR3 is 15 amino acids long. Per germline, CDR1 WSHSY and CDR2 SAAADI. The junction had 8 bases not matched to a gene; V was cut back by 5 bases and J by 8 bases. The CDR3 region is CASSFTGTGDSPLHF. In nucleotides, the CDR3 is TGCGCCAGCAGTTTCACCGGGACAGGCGATTCACCCCTCCACTTT.

This clonotype was recorded at least ten times. Its ends do not fully match the called genes, so a read error is possible. The rearrangement uses TRBV29-1 and TRBJ2-1; 14 nucleotides match TRBD2. The CDR3 totals 12 residues. The germline CDR1 and CDR2 sequences are SQVTM and ANQGSEA. As DNA, the CDR3 is TGCAGCGTTGAGTTGGGACTAGCGGGAGAAGATTTC. Residues: CSVELGLAGEDF.

Ten or more counts support this clonotype. The gene calls are TRBV6-4 and TRBJ2-7, with D possibly being TRBD1 or TRBD2 (7 bases each). The CDR3 sequence is 15 residues long. In germline, CDR1 is MRHNA, CDR2 SNTAGT. Trimming left V 5 bases short and J 9 bases short, with 23 bases between. The CDR3 region has the DNA TGTGCCAGCAGTCCGACAGGGCGGGAGCTCGTCGGGCAGTACTTC. Amino acids: CASSPTGRELVGQYF.

V usage is TRBV5-1 and J usage is TRBJ2-5, with 10 bases that match TRBD1. CDR1 is SGHRS and CDR2 is YFSETQ in the germline V gene. The V segment lost 2 bases and the J segment 4 bases; nucleotides outside the gene matches: 17. The CDR3 runs to 19 residues. The CDR3 protein is CASSLSPGTGEIARETQYF. The CDR3 DNA reads TGCGCCAGCAGCTTATCTCCCGGGACAGGGGAAATTGCTAGAGAGACCCAGTACTTC.

This clonotype was picked up many times. The chain uses TRBV6-5 and TRBJ1-2; D remains ambiguous. The CDR3 consists of 14 residues. V was pared by 0 bases and J by 7 bases, with 12 bases between. Germline CDR1 is MNHEY and CDR2 is SVGAGI. CDR3 amino acids: CASSYSSTESGYTF. The CDR3 region has the DNA TGTGCCAGCAGTTACTCGAGTACAGAAAGTGGCTACACCTTC.

This clonotype is deemed medium-sized. The rearrangement joins TRBV5-1 to TRBJ2-5; 7 bases agree with TRBD1. This CDR3 contains 14 residues. Germline loops: CDR1 SGHRS, CDR2 YFSETQ. Trimming removed 6 bases from V and 2 bases from J; junction bases left unmatched: 7. The CDR3 DNA sequence: TGCGCCAGCAACATACAGGGGCGGCAAGAGACCCAGTACTTC. Its translation: CASNIQGRQETQYF.

This clonotype was counted between two and nine times. The chain couples TRBV27 to TRBJ2-1; no reliable D call. Germline V CDR1 and CDR2: MNHEY, SMNVEV (reference sequence). This CDR3 has 17 residues. Trimming stripped 6 bases from V and 4 bases from J, with 22 bases between. CDR3 in amino acids: CASSTLAGRYQYNEQFF. In DNA form, the CDR3 reads TGTGCCAGCAGCACTTTAGCCGGAAGGTACCAATACAATGAGCAGTTCTTC.

This clonotype was detected many times. The CDR3 nucleotides are TGTGCCAGCAGCCAAGCGGCCAGTCATAGCAATCAGCCCCAGCATTTT. Translating it yields CASSQAASHSNQPQHF. The V and J genes are TRBV4-2 and TRBJ1-5; no clear D. The CDR3 is made up of 16 amino acids. Trimming shortened V by 1 base and J by 0 bases, and 10 bases separated the two germline ends. Per germline, CDR1 LGHNA and CDR2 YNFKEQ.

In this sample, this clonotype turned up many times. The chain recombines TRBV10-3 with TRBJ2-2, with TRBD2 as a possible D gene (6 bases). CDR3 length equals 15 residues. With 6 bases removed from V and 2 bases from J, the gap between germline ends came to 13 bases. Looked up from germline, CDR1 is ENHRY and CDR2 is SYGVKD. The CDR3 is CAISDLGGNTGELFF. The CDR3 region has the DNA TGTGCCATCAGCGACCTCGGGGGAAACACCGGGGAGCTGTTTTTT.

CDR3 region: CASSYAPQGGRETQYF. The CDR3 DNA reads as TGTGCCAGCAGTTACGCCCCCCAGGGCGGCAGGGAGACCCAGTACTTC. The J gene is TRBJ2-5, the V gene TRBV6-2 or TRBV6-3; D is perhaps TRBD1 (5 bases). This CDR3 spans 16 amino acids. Trimming removed 2 bases from V and 5 bases from J, with 18 bases in between. Germline CDR1 MNHEY, CDR2 SVGEGT.

This clonotype was counted a few times. J is TRBJ2-7 and V is TRBV2; no firm D call. Germline CDR1 and CDR2: SNHLY and FYNNEI. Trimming took 8 bases from V and 9 from J, leaving 14 bases between them. This CDR3 is 11 amino acids long. Written as DNA, the CDR3 is TGTGCCAGCTCACCCCCCCCAGGGCAGTACTTC. It codes for CASSPPPGQYF.

This clonotype was seen repeatedly, ten times or more. The chain carries TRBV12-3 or TRBV12-4 and TRBJ1-3; no reliable D call. Between the trimmed V and J ends, which lost 7 bases and 1 base, there was a span of 8 bases. This CDR3 is built from 13 residues. CDR3 coding DNA: TGTGCCAGCACCGTGCAATCTGGAAACACCATATATTTT. Its translation is CASTVQSGNTIYF.

This clonotype was detected only a few times. The chain uses TRBV7-3 and TRBJ2-5; 7 bases map to TRBD2. The CDR3 has 14 amino acids. Per the germline V gene, CDR1 is SGHTA and CDR2 is FQGTGA. The V segment lost 3 bases and the J segment 4 bases; nucleotides outside the gene matches: 5. CDR3 sequence (DNA): TGTGCCAGCAGCTTTAGCGGGCTAAGAGAGACCCAGTACTTC. This codes for CASSFSGLRETQYF.

This clonotype was counted ten times or more. This chain uses TRBV10-3 with TRBJ2-1; 8 bases are a match to TRBD2. CDR1 and CDR2 (germline): ENHRY, SYGVKD. V shed 0 bases, J shed 6 bases, and the junction held 16 bases outside the gene matches. The CDR3 covers 19 residues. The CDR3 nucleotides read TGTGCCATCAGTGAGTCGGGGCTAGCGGGCGCCATCTCGGGCAATGAGCAGTTCTTC. This codes for CAISESGLAGAISGNEQFF.

V is TRBV18 and J is TRBJ1-2, with D unresolved. Germline V CDR1 and CDR2: KGHSH, LQKENI. CDR3 length: 13 residues. V was cut by 6 bases and J by 2 bases, with 10 bases left in between. The CDR3 DNA reads TGTGCCAGCTCCCTGAACCCCAACTATGGCTACACCTTC. Its protein product is CASSLNPNYGYTF.

This clonotype was seen at least ten times. This rearrangement joins TRBV5-1 to TRBJ1-2; maybe TRBD1 (5 bases). The CDR3 totals 14 residues. CDR1 is SGHRS, CDR2 YFSETQ, per germline. Trimming took 2 bases from V and 3 from J, leaving 11 bases between them. This CDR3 reads CASSFGEGHYGYTF. The CDR3 DNA reads TGCGCCAGCAGCTTCGGTGAGGGACACTATGGCTACACCTTC.

This clonotype has just a few counts. The chain joins TRBV5-1 to TRBJ1-2; 9 nucleotides match TRBD1. Germline loops: CDR1 SGHRS, CDR2 YFSETQ. The V segment lost 5 bases and the J segment 2 bases; nucleotides outside the gene matches: 16. The CDR3 extends over 18 amino acids. CDR3: CASRHNQPGTGSNYGYTF. The CDR3 nucleotides read TGCGCCAGCAGACACAATCAACCCGGGACAGGGTCAAACTATGGCTACACCTTC.